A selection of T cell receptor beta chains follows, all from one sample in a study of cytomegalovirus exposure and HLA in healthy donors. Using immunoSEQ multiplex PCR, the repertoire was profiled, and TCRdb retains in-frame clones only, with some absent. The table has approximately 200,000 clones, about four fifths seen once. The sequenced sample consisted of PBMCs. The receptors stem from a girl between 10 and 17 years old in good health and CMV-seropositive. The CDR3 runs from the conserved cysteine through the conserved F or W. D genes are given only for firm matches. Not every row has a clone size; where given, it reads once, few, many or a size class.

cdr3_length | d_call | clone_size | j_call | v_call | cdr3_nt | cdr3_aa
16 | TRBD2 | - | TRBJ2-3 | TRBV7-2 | TGTGCCAGCAGCGCCTTCCGGGGGGTCCGCACAGATACGCAGTATTTT | CASSAFRGVRTDTQYF
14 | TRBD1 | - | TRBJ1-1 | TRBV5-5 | TGTGCCAGCAGCTGGTCAGGGGGTGACACTGAAGCTTTCTTT | CASSWSGGDTEAFF
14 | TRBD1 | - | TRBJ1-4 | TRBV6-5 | TGTGCCAGCAGTTCAGGACAGGGCGATGAAAAACTGTTTTTT | CASSSGQGDEKLFF
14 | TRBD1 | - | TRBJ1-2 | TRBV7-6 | TGTGCCAGCAGCACCGGACAGGGGGAATATGGCTACACCTTC | CASSTGQGEYGYTF
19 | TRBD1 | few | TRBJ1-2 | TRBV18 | TGTGCCAGCTCACTACAACGTGGGCTTCAGACAGGGCCAAACTATGGCTACACCTTC | CASSLQRGLQTGPNYGYTF
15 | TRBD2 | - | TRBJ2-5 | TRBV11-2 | TGTGCCAGCAGCTTTACTAGCGGGGGGGAAGAGACCCAGTACTTC | CASSFTSGGEETQYF
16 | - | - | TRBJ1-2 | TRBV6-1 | TGTGCCAGCAGTGGAACCGGGATATCCGAACCTTATGGCTACACCTTC | CASSGTGISEPYGYTF
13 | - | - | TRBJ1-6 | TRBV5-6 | TGTGCCAGCAGCTTGCGTCCCAATTCACCCCTCCACTTT | CASSLRPNSPLHF
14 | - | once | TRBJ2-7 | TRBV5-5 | TGTGCCAGCAGCTTTGGGGCAGGGGCCGGGGAGCAGTACTTC | CASSFGAGAGEQYF
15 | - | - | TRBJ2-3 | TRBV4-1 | TGCGCCAGCAGCCACTCCCTGACCGGGACAGATACGCAGTATTTT | CASSHSLTGTDTQYF
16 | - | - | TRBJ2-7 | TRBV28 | TGTGCCAGCAGTTTATTCACCGTGAGCTCCCGCTACGAGCAGTACTTC | CASSLFTVSSRYEQYF
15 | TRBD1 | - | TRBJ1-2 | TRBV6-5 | TGTGCCAGCTTAGGGACAGTGGGGTTTGACTATGGCTACACCTTC | CASLGTVGFDYGYTF
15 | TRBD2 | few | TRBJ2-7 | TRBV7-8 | TGTGCCAGCAGCTTATATCTAGCGGGGGGCTACGAGCAGTACTTC | CASSLYLAGGYEQYF
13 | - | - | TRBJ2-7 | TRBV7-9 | TGTGCCAGTTCAGGGCCTACCTCCTACGAGCAGTACTTC | CASSGPTSYEQYF
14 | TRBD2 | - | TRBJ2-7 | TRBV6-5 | TGTGCCAGCAGTTCCCTGGGGGGGACGTACGAGCAGTACTTC | CASSSLGGTYEQYF
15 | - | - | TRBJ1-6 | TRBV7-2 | TGTGCCAGCAGCTTAGCGCAAGGGGGAAATTCACCCCTCCACTTT | CASSLAQGGNSPLHF
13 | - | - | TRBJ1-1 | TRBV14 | TGTGCCAGCAGCCTCACATCGAACACTGAAGCTTTCTTT | CASSLTSNTEAFF
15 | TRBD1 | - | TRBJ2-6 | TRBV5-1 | TGCGCCAGCAGCACACAGGGGGCTGGGGCCAACGTCCTGACTTTC | CASSTQGAGANVLTF
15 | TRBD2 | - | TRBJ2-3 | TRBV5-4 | TGTGCCAGCAGCATCATAGCGGGGGCGGCAGATACGCAGTATTTT | CASSIIAGAADTQYF
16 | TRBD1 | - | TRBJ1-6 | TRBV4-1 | TGCGCCAGCAGCCAAGATTGGGGACAGGGGAATTCACCCCTCCACTTT | CASSQDWGQGNSPLHF
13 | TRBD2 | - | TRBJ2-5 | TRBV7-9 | TGTGCCAGCACGAGAGCGGGGGAAGAGACCCAGTACTTC | CASTRAGEETQYF
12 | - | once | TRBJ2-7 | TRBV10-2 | TGCGCCAGCAGTCCCCTCAGCTACGAGCAGTACTTC | CASSPLSYEQYF
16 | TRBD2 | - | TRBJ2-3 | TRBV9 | TGTGCCAGCAGCCCGGGGGGCGGGGGGGCCTCAGATACGCAGTATTTT | CASSPGGGGASDTQYF
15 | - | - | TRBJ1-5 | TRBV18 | TGTGCCAGCTCATCCGCGACAGCTAGCAATCAGCCCCAGCATTTT | CASSSATASNQPQHF
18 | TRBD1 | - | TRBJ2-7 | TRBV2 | TGTGCCAGCAGACCCCGGGACAGGGTTATTCCGCGCTCCTACGAGCAGTACTTC | CASRPRDRVIPRSYEQYF
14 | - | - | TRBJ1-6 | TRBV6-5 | TGTGCCAGCAGTTACCAGGGAATGGCTTCACCCCTCCACTTT | CASSYQGMASPLHF
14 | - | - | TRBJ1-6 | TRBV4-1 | TGCGCCAGCAGCCAGACAGGCTATAATTCACCCCTCCACTTT | CASSQTGYNSPLHF
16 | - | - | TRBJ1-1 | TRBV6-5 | TGTGCCAGCAGTTACTCAACAGGGTGGGTGAACACTGAAGCTTTCTTT | CASSYSTGWVNTEAFF
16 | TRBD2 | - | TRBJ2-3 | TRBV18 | TGTGCCAGCTCACCACCAAGCGGGACTAGCACAGATACGCAGTATTTT | CASSPPSGTSTDTQYF
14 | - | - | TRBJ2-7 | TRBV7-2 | TGTGCCAGCAGCTCCCAAGGTGGAGTCTACGAGCAGTACTTC | CASSSQGGVYEQYF
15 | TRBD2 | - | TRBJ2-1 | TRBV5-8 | TGTGCCAGCAGCTTGGCCTTCGAGCGGGGGGTTGAGCAGTTCTTC | CASSLAFERGVEQFF
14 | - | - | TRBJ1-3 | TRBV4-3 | TGCGCCAGCAGCCAAGATGGCAGTAGAAACACCATATATTTT | CASSQDGSRNTIYF